This T cell receptor (beta chain) was identified during a study of T cell responses to AZD1222 COVID-19 vaccine. Study-wide background: Analysis merged second doses at about 4 or about 12 weeks. Overall study findings and caveats: At study baseline, merely six AZD1222 recipients were seropositive.

The repertoire was sequenced with immunoSEQ multiplex PCR; TCRdb's copy has only in-frame clones and lacks some. The table has under 95,000 clones, around 90% seen once. In the case of this clone: The antigen remains unidentified.

V lost 10 bases and J lost 7, with 11 bases in between. CDR3 length equals 11 residues. The TCR originated in an adult in good health. The V gene is TRBV12-3 or TRBV12-4, the J gene TRBJ2-1; D is unresolved. Sequenced here: peripheral blood, sampled on day 0 of AZD1222 vaccination. The DNA of the CDR3 is TGTGCCACCTATTCCGGTAATGAGCAGTTCTTC. It translates to CATYSGNEQFF.